These 27 T cell receptor beta chains originate from one sample sequenced in a study of T-cell memory formation after mild COVID-19. MiXCR, run by TCRdb on the 5' RACE reads, gives a single entry per CDR3 protein. The table lists 280,000 or so distinct CDR3 sequences, approximately 7.6% of them singletons. Sequenced input: PBMCs or a T cell subset sorted from them (not recorded which). These receptors originate from a man in his late teens or twenties who had mild COVID-19 (a few samples of this study predate the infection). Cell type and time point are not known.

The V gene is TRBV24-1, the J gene TRBJ2-2; D call uncertain. This CDR3 has 11 amino acids. Germline loops: CDR1 KGHDR, CDR2 SFDVKD. Trimming cost V 4 bases and J 7 bases, with 3 bases left between them. CDR3: CATSEVGELFF. CDR3 nucleotide sequence: TGTGCCACCAGTGAGGTCGGGGAGCTGTTTTTT.

This chain uses TRBV7-9 with TRBJ2-1; D might be TRBD2 (6 bases). V was trimmed by 3 bases and J by 0 bases, leaving 9 bases between them. Per germline, CDR1 SEHNR and CDR2 FQNEAQ (reference sequence). The CDR3 contains 15 residues. The DNA for the CDR3 is TGTGCCAGCAGCTTTGCGGGGAGCTCCTACAATGAGCAGTTCTTC. This sequence encodes CASSFAGSSYNEQFF.

This clonotype was detected a few times. The chain uses TRBV7-3 and TRBJ2-3; D ambiguous. Trimming took 2 bases from V and 1 from J, leaving 13 bases between them. Germline assignment: CDR1 SGHTA and CDR2 FQGTGA. The CDR3 has 16 residues. The DNA for the CDR3 is TGTGCCAGCAGCTTAGTCGTCGGGCTTGGCACAGATACGCAGTATTTT. Its protein is CASSLVVGLGTDTQYF.

This clonotype was observed a few times. J is TRBJ2-3 and V is TRBV5-1, with D hard to call. The CDR3 extends over 14 amino acids. Trimming left V 3 bases short and J 2 bases short, with 10 bases between. Germline lookup yields CDR1 SGHRS and CDR2 YFSETQ. This CDR3 is CASSSNTYTDTQYF. CDR3 sequence (DNA): TGCGCCAGCAGCTCCAACACTTACACAGATACGCAGTATTTT.

The V gene is TRBV12-3 or TRBV12-4, the J gene TRBJ2-5; D is unresolved. This CDR3 comprises 14 residues. V was clipped by 1 base and J by 5 bases, with 11 bases between them. CDR3 DNA sequence: TGTGCCAGCAGTTTAGGTAGTTTGAAGGAGACCCAGTACTTC. Translated: CASSLGSLKETQYF.

This clonotype showed up just a few times. This chain joins TRBV24-1 and TRBJ2-1; TRBD1 or TRBD2 may be the D gene (6 bases each). Germline loops: CDR1 KGHDR, CDR2 SFDVKD. The CDR3 totals 15 residues. The V gene lost 9 bases and the J gene lost 6 bases, with 20 bases spanning the gap. The CDR3 DNA is TGTGCCACCCCCGGGGGCCGGGCGAGGTTCAATGAGCAGTTCTTC. Its protein is CATPGGRARFNEQFF.

This clonotype has just a few counts. The J gene is TRBJ2-6, the V gene TRBV5-1, with 7 positions matching TRBD1. The CDR3 is 15 residues long. Germline V gives CDR1 SGHRS, CDR2 YFSETQ. J lost 2 bases, V lost 1 base, and 0 bases had no gene match. The CDR3 loop reads CASSLTGAGANVLTF. CDR3 sequence (DNA): TGCGCCAGCAGCTTGACAGGGGCTGGGGCCAACGTCCTGACTTTC.

This clonotype was recorded at least ten times. V and J are TRBV5-1 and TRBJ2-3, with 9 bases fitting TRBD1. Unmatched junction bases numbered 15, after V lost 1 base and J lost 6 bases. Germline V gives CDR1 SGHRS, CDR2 YFSETQ. This CDR3 has 18 residues. The CDR3 loop is CASSLRDRAIYRGDTQYF. CDR3 in DNA: TGCGCCAGCAGCTTGAGGGACAGGGCTATCTACCGGGGCGATACGCAGTATTTT.

The sample holds a few counts of this clonotype. This rearrangement joins TRBV7-3 to TRBJ2-1; 11 nucleotides line up with TRBD2. With 1 base clipped from V and 8 bases from J, the junction kept 4 bases outside the gene matches. Germline V gene data show CDR1 as SGHTA and CDR2 as FQGTGA. This CDR3 comprises 15 residues. The CDR3 is CASSLMASGGHEQFF. The CDR3, as DNA: TGTGCCAGCAGCTTAATGGCTAGCGGGGGGCATGAGCAGTTCTTC.

This clonotype was seen at least ten times. V is TRBV12-3 or TRBV12-4 and J is TRBJ2-7, with D perhaps matching TRBD2 (5 bases). Trimming cost V 8 bases and J 1 base, with 12 bases left between them. This CDR3 comprises 13 residues. The CDR3 bases are TGTGCCAGCTCAAGGACTGAGTCCTACGAGCAGTACTTC. Its translation is CASSRTESYEQYF.

This clonotype was picked up a small number of times. V gene TRBV21-1 combines with J gene TRBJ1-5; the table's D call TRBD1 went unverified against the DNA. TRBV21-1 is a recognized pseudogene. CDR3 length: 21 amino acids. The CDR3: CASSKAGDAQGAGYSNQPQHF. The CDR3, as DNA: TGTGCCAGCAGCAAAGCCGGGGATGCCCAGGGGGCCGGCTATAGCAATCAGCCCCAGCATTTT.

This rearrangement joins TRBV4-1 to TRBJ1-1; 8 bases line up with TRBD1. This CDR3 has 18 residues. In germline, CDR1 is MGHRA, CDR2 YSYEKL. Losses at the gene ends were 4 bases for V and 1 base for J; bases not matched to a gene: 14. CDR3 protein: CASSRRAGTGDGNTEAFF. Here the CDR3 DNA reads TGCGCCAGCAGCCGAAGGGCCGGGACAGGCGACGGGAACACTGAAGCTTTCTTT.

This clonotype was seen ten or more times. The chain joins TRBV10-2 to TRBJ1-3; 8 nucleotides match TRBD1. This CDR3 has 14 amino acids. The V segment lost 6 bases and the J segment 3 bases; nucleotides outside the gene matches: 4. Germline CDR1 reads WSHSY; CDR2 reads SAAADI. The CDR3 loop reads CASSRGLDGNTIYF. The CDR3 DNA is TGCGCCAGCAGCAGGGGGCTGGATGGAAACACCATATATTTT.

The chain couples TRBV5-1 to TRBJ1-2; 7 nucleotides match TRBD1. CDR1 and CDR2 from the germline V gene are SGHRS and YFSETQ. With V trimmed by 2 bases and J by 6 bases, 7 bases remained unmatched. CDR3 size: 14 residues. The CDR3 bases are TGCGCCAGCAGCTTTGAACAGGGGATGGATGGCTACACCTTC. Translation: CASSFEQGMDGYTF.

The table lists this clonotype with many counts. The chain couples TRBV11-3 to TRBJ2-7, with D unresolved. Trimming shortened V by 4 bases and J by 3 bases, and 10 bases separated the two germline ends. This CDR3 contains 13 residues. CDR1 is SGHNT, CDR2 YENEEA, per germline. The DNA of the CDR3 is TGTGCCAGCAGCTCAAACTCGGGCTACGAGCAGTACTTC. Translation gives CASSSNSGYEQYF.

In its sample, this clonotype was seen many times. The chain links TRBV20-1 to TRBJ2-1, with D possibly called TRBD1 or TRBD2 (5 bases each). The CDR3 covers 13 residues. The germline gives CDR1 DFQATT, CDR2 SNEGSKA (reference sequence). V lost 6 bases and J 5 bases, leaving 14 bases between the germline ends. CDR3 DNA sequence: TGCAGTGCCTTAGGGACGGGGCACAATGAGCAGTTCTTC. Amino acid sequence: CSALGTGHNEQFF.

The gene calls are TRBV12-3 or TRBV12-4 and TRBJ2-1, with unresolved D. The CDR3 contains 14 residues. The germline V and J ends were trimmed by 6 bases and 2 bases, with 11 bases remaining between them. CDR3 in DNA: TGTGCCAGCAGGAGTTTAGAGACCTACAATGAGCAGTTCTTC. As protein: CASRSLETYNEQFF.

This clonotype was recorded a few times. The chain is built from TRBV4-3 and TRBJ1-5; 7 nucleotides agree with TRBD1. V lost 4 bases to trimming and J lost 6 bases; unmatched junction nucleotides: 6. The CDR3 sequence is 14 residues long. Germline V CDR1 and CDR2: LGHNA, YSLEER. The CDR3 bases are TGCGCCAGCAGCCTTGACAGGGTTACTCAGCCCCAGCATTTT. As protein: CASSLDRVTQPQHF.

V is TRBV20-1 and J is TRBJ2-2; perhaps TRBD1 as D (6 bases). Germline CDR1 and CDR2: DFQATT and SNEGSKA (reference sequence). The CDR3 is 16 residues long. V shed 0 bases and J shed 0 bases, with 11 bases lying between them. In DNA, the CDR3 is TGCAGTGCTAGAGATGGAGAGGGGGCGAACACCGGGGAGCTGTTTTTT. Translating it yields CSARDGEGANTGELFF.

This clonotype was counted a few times. The chain is built from TRBV7-2 and TRBJ2-3; 8 positions match TRBD1. The CDR3 is 15 amino acids. The ends lost 3 bases at V and 5 bases at J; junction bases unmatched: 7. The V gene's germline CDR1 is SGHTA and CDR2 FQGNSA. The CDR3 spells CASSFVGGQGDTQYF. CDR3 bases: TGTGCCAGCAGCTTCGTGGGTGGACAGGGAGATACGCAGTATTTT.

V is TRBV12-3 or TRBV12-4 and J is TRBJ1-2, with D possibly matching TRBD1 (6 bases). CDR3 size: 12 residues. Trimming stripped 3 bases from V and 8 bases from J, with 10 bases between. The CDR3 coding sequence is TGTGCCAGCAGTTTCGGACAGTTCGGCTACACCTTC. It encodes CASSFGQFGYTF.

This rearrangement joins TRBV29-1 to TRBJ2-1; D perhaps matches TRBD2 (6 bases). The CDR3 is 18 residues long. Germline V gene sequence: CDR1 SQVTM, CDR2 ANQGSEA. Trimming left V 4 bases short and J 0 bases short, with 22 bases between. CDR3 residues: CSVGLWGWGESSYNEQFF. DNA of the CDR3: TGCAGCGTTGGTCTCTGGGGTTGGGGGGAGAGCTCCTACAATGAGCAGTTCTTC.

This chain uses TRBV3-1 with TRBJ2-3; D ambiguous. Germline CDR1 and CDR2: LGHDT and YNNKEL (reference sequence). Trimming took off 4 bases at V and 2 bases at J, with 13 bases between the two ends. The CDR3 length is 15 residues. CDR3 sequence reads: CASSPRASFTDTQYF. As DNA, the CDR3 is TGTGCCAGCAGCCCACGGGCGAGCTTCACAGATACGCAGTATTTT.

This clonotype was found a few times. The rearrangement links TRBV5-6 to TRBJ2-2; 15 bases fit TRBD2. Germline V gene data show CDR1 as SGHDT and CDR2 as YYEEEE. V trimming: 5 bases; J trimming: 5 bases; junction bases outside the gene matches: 7. This CDR3 has 17 residues. CDR3 DNA sequence: TGTGCCAGCAGGAGGACTAGCGGGGGGGCATGGACCGGGGAGCTGTTTTTT. Translating gives CASRRTSGGAWTGELFF.

The chain is built from TRBV7-9 and TRBJ2-1; D is unresolved. The germline V gene encodes CDR1 SEHNR and CDR2 FQNEAQ (reference sequence). The CDR3 totals 15 residues. Trimming left V 5 bases short and J 4 bases short, with 15 bases between. The chain's CDR3 is CASSPLMGAYNEQFF. CDR3 DNA: TGTGCCAGCAGCCCTTTAATGGGTGCGTACAATGAGCAGTTCTTC.

The gene calls are TRBV4-3 and TRBJ1-1, with D perhaps matching TRBD1 (5 bases). Trimming removed 3 bases from V and 4 bases from J, with 12 bases in between. There are 14 residues in the CDR3. The V gene's germline CDR1 is LGHNA and CDR2 YSLEER. For the CDR3, the DNA is TGCGCCAGCAGCCACCGCGGGGGGATCACTGAAGCTTTCTTT. Translated: CASSHRGGITEAFF.

This clonotype has a handful of counts. The CDR3 coding sequence is TGTGCCAGCAGCCCCGGGACCTCGGCCGGGGAGCTGTTTTTT. Translating gives CASSPGTSAGELFF. The chain employs TRBV7-9 and TRBJ2-2, with D possibly called TRBD1 or TRBD2 (5 bases each). The V end was cut by 5 bases, the J end by 6 bases, with 13 bases between. The CDR3 consists of 14 residues. Germline assignment: CDR1 SEHNR and CDR2 FQNEAQ (reference sequence).